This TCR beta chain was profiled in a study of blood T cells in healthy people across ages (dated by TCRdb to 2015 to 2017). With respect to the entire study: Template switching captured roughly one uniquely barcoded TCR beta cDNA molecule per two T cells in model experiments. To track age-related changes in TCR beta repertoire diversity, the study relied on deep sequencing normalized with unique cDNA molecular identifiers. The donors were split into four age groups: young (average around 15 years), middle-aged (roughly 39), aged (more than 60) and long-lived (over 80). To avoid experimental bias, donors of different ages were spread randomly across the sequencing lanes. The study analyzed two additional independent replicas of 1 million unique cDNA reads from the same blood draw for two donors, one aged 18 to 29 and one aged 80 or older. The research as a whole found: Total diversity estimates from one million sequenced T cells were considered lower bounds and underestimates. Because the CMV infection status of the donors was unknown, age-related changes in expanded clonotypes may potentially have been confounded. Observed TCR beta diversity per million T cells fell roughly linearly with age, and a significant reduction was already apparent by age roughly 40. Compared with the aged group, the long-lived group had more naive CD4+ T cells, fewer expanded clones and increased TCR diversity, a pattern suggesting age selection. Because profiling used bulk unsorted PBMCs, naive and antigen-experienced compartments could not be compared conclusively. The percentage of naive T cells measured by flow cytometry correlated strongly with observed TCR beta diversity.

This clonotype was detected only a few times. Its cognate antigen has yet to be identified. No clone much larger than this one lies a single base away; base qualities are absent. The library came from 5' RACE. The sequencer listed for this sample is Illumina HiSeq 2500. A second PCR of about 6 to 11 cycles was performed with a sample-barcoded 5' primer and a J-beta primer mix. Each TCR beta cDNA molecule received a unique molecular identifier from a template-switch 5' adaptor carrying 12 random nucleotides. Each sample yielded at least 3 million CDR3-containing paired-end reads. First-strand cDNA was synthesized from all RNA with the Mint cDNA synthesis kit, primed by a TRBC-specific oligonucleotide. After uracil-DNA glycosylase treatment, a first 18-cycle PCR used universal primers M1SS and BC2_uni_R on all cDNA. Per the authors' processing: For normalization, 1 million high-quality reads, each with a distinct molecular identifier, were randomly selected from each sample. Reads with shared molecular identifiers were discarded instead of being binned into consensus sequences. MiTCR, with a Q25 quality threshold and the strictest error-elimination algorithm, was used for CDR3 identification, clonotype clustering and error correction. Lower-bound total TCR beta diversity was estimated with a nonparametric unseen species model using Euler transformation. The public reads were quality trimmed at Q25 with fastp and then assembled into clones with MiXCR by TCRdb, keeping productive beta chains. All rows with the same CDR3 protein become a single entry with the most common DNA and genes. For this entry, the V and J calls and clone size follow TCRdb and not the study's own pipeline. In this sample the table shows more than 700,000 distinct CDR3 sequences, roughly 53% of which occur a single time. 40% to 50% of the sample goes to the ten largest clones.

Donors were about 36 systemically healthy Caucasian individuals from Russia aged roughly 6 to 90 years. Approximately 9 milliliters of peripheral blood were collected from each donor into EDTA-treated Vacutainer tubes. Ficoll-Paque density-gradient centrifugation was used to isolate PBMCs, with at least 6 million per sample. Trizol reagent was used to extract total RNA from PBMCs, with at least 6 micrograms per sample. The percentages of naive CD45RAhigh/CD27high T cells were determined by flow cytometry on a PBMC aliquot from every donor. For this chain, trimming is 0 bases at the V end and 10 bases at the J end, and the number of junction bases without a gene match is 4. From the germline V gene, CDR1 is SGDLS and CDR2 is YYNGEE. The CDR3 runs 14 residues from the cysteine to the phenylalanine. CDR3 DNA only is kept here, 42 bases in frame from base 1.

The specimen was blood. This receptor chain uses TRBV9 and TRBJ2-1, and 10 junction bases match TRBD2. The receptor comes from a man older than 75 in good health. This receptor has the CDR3 CASSVVLAGGEQFF. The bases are TGTGCCAGCAGCGTAGTCTTAGCGGGAGGCGAGCAGTTCTTC.